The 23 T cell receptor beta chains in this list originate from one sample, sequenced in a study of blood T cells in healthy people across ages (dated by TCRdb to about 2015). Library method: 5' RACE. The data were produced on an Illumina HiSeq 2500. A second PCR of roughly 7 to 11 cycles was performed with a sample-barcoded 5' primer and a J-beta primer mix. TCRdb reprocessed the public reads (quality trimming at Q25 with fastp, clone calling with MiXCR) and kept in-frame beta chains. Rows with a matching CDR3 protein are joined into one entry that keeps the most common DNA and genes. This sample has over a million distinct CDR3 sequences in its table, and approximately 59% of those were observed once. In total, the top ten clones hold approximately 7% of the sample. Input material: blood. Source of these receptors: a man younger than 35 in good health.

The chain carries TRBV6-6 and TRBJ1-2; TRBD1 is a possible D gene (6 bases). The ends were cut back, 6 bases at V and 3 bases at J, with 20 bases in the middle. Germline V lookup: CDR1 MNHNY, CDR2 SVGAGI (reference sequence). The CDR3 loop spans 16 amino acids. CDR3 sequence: CASSPGARIRDYGYTF. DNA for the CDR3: TGTGCCAGCAGCCCAGGGGCCCGAATTCGCGACTATGGCTACACCTTC.

DNA for the CDR3: TGCAGTGCTAGAGATCGAGTGGGCAGGGGGCATGGCTACACCTTC. It translates to CSARDRVGRGHGYTF. This chain links TRBV20-1 with TRBJ1-2, with 8 bases identical to TRBD1. Trimming took 0 bases from V and 6 from J; bases not matched to a gene: 9. The CDR3 consists of 15 residues. The V gene's germline CDR1 is DFQATT and CDR2 SNEGSKA (reference sequence).

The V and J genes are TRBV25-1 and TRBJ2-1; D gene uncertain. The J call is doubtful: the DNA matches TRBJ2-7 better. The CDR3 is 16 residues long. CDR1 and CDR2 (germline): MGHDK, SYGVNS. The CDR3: CASSSPTSALYNEQYF. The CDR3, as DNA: TGTGCCAGCAGCTCCCCGACGAGCGCCCTCTACAATGAGCAGTACTTC.

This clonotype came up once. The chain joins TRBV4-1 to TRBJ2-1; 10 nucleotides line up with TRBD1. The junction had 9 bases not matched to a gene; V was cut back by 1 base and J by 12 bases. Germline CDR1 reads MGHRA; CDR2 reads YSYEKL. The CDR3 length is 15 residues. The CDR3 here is CASSQGGTGVSGQFF. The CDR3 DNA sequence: TGCGCCAGCAGCCAAGGTGGGACAGGGGTATCGGGGCAGTTCTTC.

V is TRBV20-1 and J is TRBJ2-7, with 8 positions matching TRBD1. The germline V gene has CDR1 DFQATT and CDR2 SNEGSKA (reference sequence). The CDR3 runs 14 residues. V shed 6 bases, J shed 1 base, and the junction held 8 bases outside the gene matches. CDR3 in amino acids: CSARGQVQSYEQYF. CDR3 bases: TGCAGTGCCAGGGGACAGGTCCAATCCTACGAGCAGTACTTC.

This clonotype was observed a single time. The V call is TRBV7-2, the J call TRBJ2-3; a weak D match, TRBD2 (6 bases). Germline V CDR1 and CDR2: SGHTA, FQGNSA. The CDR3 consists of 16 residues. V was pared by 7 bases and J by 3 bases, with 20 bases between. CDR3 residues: CASKFSRGARTDTQYF. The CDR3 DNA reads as TGTGCCAGCAAATTCTCTCGCGGGGCCCGGACAGATACGCAGTATTTT.

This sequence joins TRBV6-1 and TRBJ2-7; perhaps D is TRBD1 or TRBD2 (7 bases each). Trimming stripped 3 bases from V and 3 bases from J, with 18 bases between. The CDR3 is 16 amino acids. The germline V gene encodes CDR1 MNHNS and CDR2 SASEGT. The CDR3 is CASSDPYAGGVYEQYF. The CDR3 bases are TGTGCCAGCAGTGACCCCTACGCAGGGGGGGTCTACGAGCAGTACTTC.

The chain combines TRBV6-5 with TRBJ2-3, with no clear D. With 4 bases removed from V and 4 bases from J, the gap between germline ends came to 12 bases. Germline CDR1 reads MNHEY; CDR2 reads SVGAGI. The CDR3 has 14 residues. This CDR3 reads CASSSLMSSDTQYF. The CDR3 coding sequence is TGTGCCAGCAGTTCCCTGATGAGTTCAGATACGCAGTATTTT.

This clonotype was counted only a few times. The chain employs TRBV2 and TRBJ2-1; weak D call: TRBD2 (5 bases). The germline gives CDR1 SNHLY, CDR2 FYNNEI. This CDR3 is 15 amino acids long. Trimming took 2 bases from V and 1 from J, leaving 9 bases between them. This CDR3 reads CASSEPGGSYNEQFF. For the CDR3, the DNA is TGTGCCAGCAGTGAACCAGGAGGTTCCTACAATGAGCAGTTCTTC.

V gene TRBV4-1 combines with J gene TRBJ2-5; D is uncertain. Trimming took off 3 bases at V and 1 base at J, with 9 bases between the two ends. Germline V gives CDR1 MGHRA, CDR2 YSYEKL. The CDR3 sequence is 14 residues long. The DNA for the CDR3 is TGCGCCAGCAGCCAGGTGGGATTCCAAGAGACCCAGTACTTC. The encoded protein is CASSQVGFQETQYF.

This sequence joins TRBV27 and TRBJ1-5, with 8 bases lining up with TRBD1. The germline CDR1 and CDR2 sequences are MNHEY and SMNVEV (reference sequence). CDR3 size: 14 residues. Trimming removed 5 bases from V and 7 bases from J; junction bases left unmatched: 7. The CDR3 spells CASSRTGIGQPQHF. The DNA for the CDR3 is TGTGCCAGCAGTCGGACAGGGATAGGCCAGCCCCAGCATTTT.

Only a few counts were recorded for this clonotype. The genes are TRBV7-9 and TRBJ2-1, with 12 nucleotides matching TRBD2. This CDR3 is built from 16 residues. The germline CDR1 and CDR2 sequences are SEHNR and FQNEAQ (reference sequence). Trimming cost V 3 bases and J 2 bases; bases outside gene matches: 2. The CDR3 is CASSFGLAGPYNEQFF. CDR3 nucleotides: TGTGCCAGCAGCTTCGGACTAGCGGGACCCTACAATGAGCAGTTCTTC.

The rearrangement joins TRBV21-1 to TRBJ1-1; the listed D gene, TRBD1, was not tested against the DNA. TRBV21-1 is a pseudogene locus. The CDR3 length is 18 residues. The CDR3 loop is CASSKTTAGGARSTEAFF. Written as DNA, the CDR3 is TGTGCCAGCAGCAAAACAACTGCAGGGGGCGCGAGGAGCACTGAAGCTTTCTTT.

The DNA of the CDR3 is TGTGCCAGCAGGGCTAGCGGGAGTTTGGAGACCCAGTACTTC. Its protein is CASRASGSLETQYF. V is TRBV6-5 and J is TRBJ2-5, with 10 positions matching TRBD2. Losses at the gene ends were 6 bases for V and 5 bases for J; bases not matched to a gene: 6. Per the germline V gene, CDR1 is MNHEY and CDR2 is SVGAGI. The length of the CDR3 is 14 residues.

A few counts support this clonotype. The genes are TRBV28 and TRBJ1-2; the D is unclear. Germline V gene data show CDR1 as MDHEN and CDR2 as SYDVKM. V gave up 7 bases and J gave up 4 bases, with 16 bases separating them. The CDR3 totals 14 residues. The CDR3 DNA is TGTGCCAGCACCAAAGGGCTACTGGGCTATGGCTACACCTTC. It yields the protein CASTKGLLGYGYTF.

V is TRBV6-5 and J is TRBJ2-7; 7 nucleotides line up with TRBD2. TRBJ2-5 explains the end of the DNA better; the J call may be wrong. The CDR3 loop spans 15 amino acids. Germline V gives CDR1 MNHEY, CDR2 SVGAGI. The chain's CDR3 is CASSYSSSGRLTQYF. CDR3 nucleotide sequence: TGTGCCAGCAGTTACTCGTCTAGCGGACGCTTGACCCAGTACTTC.

As DNA, the CDR3 is TGTGCCAGCAGTTACACCCTGGATCAGCCCCAGCATTTT. Encoded protein: CASSYTLDQPQHF. The chain recombines TRBV6-5 with TRBJ1-5; D gene unclear. The CDR3 contains 13 residues. Germline V gives CDR1 MNHEY, CDR2 SVGAGI. V was trimmed by 2 bases and J by 5 bases, leaving 7 bases between them.

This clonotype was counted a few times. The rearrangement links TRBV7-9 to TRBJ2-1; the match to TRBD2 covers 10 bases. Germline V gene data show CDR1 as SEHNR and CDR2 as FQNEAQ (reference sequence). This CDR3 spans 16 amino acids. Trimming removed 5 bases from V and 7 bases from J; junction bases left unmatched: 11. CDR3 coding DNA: TGTGCCAGCAGCCTACCCAAGCGGGAGGGCCTGAATGAGCAGTTCTTC. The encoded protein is CASSLPKREGLNEQFF.

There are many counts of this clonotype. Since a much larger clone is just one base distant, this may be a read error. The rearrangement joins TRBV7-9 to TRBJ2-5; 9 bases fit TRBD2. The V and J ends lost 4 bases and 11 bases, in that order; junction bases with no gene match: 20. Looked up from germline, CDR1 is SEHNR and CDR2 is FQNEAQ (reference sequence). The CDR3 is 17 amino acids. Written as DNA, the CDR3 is TGTGCCAGCAGCTCTTTAGTAGCGGGAGAGAAAGGAAATGAGCAGTACTTC. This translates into CASSSLVAGEKGNEQYF.

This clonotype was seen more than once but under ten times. The CDR3 region is CASSLEETHALSGANVLTF. In DNA, the CDR3 is TGTGCCAGCAGCTTAGAAGAAACTCACGCTCTCTCTGGGGCCAACGTCCTGACTTTC. This sequence joins TRBV7-6 and TRBJ2-6; D gene unclear. The length of the CDR3 is 19 residues. Trimming cost V 1 base and J 0 bases, with 16 bases left between them. Germline lookup yields CDR1 SGHVS and CDR2 FNYEAQ.

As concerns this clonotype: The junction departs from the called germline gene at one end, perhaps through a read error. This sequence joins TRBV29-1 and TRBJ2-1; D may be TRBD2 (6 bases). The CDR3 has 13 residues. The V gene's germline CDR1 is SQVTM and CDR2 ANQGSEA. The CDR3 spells CSALGLLDNGQFF. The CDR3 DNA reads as TGCAGCGCTTTGGGACTTCTGGACAATGGGCAGTTCTTC.

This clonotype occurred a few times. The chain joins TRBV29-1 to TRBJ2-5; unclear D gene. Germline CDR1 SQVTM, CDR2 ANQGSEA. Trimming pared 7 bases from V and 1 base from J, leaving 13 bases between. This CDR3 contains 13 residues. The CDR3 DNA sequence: TGCAGCGCGTCGGTGGGGTTCCAAGAGACCCAGTACTTC. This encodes CSASVGFQETQYF.

The CDR3 bases are TGTGCCAGCAGACACAGGGTCGCAGGGGCCAACGTCCTGACTTTC. It is translated as CASRHRVAGANVLTF. The chain links TRBV14 to TRBJ2-6, with D perhaps matching TRBD1 (6 bases). This CDR3 has 15 amino acids. Germline V gene data show CDR1 as SGHDN and CDR2 as FVKESK. V was shortened by 6 bases and J by 4 bases, with 13 bases between the two germline ends.